The T cell receptor (beta chain) described here comes from a study of preoperative IRX-2 immunotherapy in early breast cancer. The method was immunoSEQ multiplex PCR; TCRdb's version includes in-frame clones alone and lacks a portion of them. The sample includes fewer than 25,000 clones, 85% to 90% of them seen just once. Sample treatment: preoperative locoregional IRX-2 cytokine immunotherapy. Preoperative locoregional IRX-2 cytokine immunotherapy was tested in the phase Ib source study. This material consisted of tumor tissue, taken after IRX-2 immunotherapy. The TCR originated in a human donor with breast cancer.

The CDR3 reads CAARESSYNEQFF. The CDR3 region has the DNA TGTGCCGCCAGAGAAAGCTCCTACAATGAGCAGTTCTTC. The rearrangement joins TRBV6-5 to TRBJ2-1; unclear D gene. CDR1 MNHEY and CDR2 SVGAGI come from the germline V gene. This CDR3 has 13 amino acids. V was cut by 11 bases and J by 0 bases, with 11 bases left in between.